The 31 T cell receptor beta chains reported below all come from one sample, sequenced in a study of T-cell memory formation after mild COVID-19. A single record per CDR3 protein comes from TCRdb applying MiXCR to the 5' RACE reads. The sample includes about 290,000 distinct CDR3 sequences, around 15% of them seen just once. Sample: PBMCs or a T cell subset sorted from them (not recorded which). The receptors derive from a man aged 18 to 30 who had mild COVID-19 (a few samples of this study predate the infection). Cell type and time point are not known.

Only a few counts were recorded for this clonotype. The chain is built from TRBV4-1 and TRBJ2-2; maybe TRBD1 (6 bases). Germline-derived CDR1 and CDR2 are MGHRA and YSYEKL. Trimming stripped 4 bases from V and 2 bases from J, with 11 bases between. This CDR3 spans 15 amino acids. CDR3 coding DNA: TGCGCCAGCAGCCCTCGGGACATCAACACCGGGGAGCTGTTTTTT. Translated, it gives CASSPRDINTGELFF.

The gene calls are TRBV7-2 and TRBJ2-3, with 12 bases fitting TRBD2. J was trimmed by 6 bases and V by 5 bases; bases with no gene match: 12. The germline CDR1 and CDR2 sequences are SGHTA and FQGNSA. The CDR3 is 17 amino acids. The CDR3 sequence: CASSTPSSGGAGDTQYF. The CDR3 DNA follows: TGTGCCAGCAGCACGCCGTCTAGCGGGGGGGCGGGGGATACGCAGTATTTT.

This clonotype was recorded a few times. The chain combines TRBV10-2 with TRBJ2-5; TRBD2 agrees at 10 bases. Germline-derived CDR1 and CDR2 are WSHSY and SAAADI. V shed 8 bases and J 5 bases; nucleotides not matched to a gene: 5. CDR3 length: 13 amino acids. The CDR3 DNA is TGCGCCAGCGGTACTAGCGGGGTCGAGACCCAGTACTTC. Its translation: CASGTSGVETQYF.

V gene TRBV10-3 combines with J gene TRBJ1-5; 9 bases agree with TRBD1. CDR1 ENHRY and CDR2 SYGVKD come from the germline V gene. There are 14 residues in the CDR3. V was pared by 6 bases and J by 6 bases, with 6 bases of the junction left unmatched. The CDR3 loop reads CAIRGQGALQPQHF. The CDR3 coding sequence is TGTGCCATCAGGGGACAGGGTGCCCTTCAGCCCCAGCATTTT.

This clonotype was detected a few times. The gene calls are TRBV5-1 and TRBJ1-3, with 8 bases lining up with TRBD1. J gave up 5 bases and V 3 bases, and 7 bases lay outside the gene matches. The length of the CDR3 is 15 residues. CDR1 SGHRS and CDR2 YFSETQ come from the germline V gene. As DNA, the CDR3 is TGCGCCAGCAGCTGGACCGGACAGGGACGAAACACCATATATTTT. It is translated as CASSWTGQGRNTIYF.

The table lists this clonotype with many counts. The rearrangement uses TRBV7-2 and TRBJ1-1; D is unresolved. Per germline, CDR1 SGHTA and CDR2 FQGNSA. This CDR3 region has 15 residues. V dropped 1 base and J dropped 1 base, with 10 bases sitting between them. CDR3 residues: CASSLEAGKNTEAFF. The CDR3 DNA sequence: TGTGCCAGCAGCTTAGAGGCGGGGAAGAACACTGAAGCTTTCTTT.

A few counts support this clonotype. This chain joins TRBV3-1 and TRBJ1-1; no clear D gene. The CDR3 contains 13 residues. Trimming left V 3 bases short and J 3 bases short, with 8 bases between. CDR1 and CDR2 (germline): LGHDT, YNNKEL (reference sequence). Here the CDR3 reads CASSQEEYTEAFF. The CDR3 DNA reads TGTGCCAGCAGCCAGGAGGAGTACACTGAAGCTTTCTTT.

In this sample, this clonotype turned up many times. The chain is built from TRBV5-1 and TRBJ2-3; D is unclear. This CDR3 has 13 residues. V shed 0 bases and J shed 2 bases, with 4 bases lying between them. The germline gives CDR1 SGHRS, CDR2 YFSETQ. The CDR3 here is CASSLEATDTQYF. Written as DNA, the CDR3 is TGCGCCAGCAGCTTGGAGGCCACAGATACGCAGTATTTT.

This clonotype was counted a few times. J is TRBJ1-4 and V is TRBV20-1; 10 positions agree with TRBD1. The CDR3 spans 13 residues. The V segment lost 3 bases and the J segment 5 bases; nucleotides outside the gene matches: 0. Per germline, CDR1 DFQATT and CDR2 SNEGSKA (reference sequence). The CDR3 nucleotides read TGCAGTGCTAGGGGACAGGGGAATGAAAAACTGTTTTTT. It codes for CSARGQGNEKLFF.

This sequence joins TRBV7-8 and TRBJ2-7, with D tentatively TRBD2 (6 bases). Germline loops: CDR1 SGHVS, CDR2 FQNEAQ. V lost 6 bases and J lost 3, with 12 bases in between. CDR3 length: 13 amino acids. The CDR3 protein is CASREGRYYEQYF. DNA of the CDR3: TGTGCCAGCAGGGAGGGGCGATACTACGAGCAGTACTTC.

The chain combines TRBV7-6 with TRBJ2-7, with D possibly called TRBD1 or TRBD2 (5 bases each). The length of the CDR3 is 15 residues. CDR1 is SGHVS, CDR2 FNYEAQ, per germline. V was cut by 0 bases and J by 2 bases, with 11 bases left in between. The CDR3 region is CASSLATGPAYEQYF. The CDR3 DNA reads TGTGCCAGCAGCTTAGCGACGGGGCCGGCCTACGAGCAGTACTTC.

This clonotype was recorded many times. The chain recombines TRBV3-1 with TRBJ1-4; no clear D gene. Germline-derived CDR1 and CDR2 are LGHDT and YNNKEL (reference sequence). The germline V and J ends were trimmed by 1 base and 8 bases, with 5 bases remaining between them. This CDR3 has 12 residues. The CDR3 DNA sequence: TGTGCCAGCAGCCAAGTTTACGAAAAACTGTTTTTT. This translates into CASSQVYEKLFF.

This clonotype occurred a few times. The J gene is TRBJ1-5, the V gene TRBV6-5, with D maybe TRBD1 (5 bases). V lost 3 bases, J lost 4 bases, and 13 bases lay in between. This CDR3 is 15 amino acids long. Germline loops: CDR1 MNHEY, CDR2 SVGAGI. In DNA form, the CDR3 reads TGTGCCAGCAGTTATTATATGGGGGAGAATCAGCCCCAGCATTTT. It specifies CASSYYMGENQPQHF.

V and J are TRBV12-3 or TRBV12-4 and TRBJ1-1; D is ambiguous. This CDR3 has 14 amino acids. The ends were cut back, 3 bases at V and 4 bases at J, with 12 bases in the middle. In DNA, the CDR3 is TGTGCCAGCAGTTTGAACAGTCAAGTCACTGAAGCTTTCTTT. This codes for CASSLNSQVTEAFF.

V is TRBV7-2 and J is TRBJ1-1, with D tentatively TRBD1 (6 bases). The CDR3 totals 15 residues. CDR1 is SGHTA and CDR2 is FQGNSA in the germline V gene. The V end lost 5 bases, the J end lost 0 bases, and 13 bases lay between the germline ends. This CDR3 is CASSDGGRLNTEAFF. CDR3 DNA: TGTGCCAGCAGCGACGGGGGGCGGCTGAACACTGAAGCTTTCTTT. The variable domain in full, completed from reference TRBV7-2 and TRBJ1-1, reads GAGVSQSPSNKVTEKGKDVELRCDPISGHTALYWYRQSLGQGLEFLIYFQGNSAPDKSGLPSDRFSAERTGGSVSTLTIQRTQQEDSAVYLCASSDGGRLNTEAFFGQGTRLTVV.

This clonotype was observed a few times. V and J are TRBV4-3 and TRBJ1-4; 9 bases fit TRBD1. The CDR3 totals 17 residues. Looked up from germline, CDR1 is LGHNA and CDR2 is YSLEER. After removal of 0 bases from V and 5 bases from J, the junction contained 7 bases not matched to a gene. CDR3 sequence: CASSQDAPGQGNEKLFF. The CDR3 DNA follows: TGCGCCAGCAGCCAAGACGCCCCGGGACAGGGCAATGAAAAACTGTTTTTT.

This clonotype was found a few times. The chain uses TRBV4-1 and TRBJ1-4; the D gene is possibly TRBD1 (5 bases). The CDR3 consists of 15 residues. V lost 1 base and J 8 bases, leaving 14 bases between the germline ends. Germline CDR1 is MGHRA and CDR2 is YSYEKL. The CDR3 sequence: CASSQGGGVSEKLFF. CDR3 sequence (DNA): TGCGCCAGCAGCCAAGGGGGCGGGGTCTCGGAAAAACTGTTTTTT.

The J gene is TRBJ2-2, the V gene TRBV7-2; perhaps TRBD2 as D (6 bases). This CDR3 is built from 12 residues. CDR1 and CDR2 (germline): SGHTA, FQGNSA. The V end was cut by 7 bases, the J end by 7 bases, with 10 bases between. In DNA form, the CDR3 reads TGTGCCAGCACCCGCGGGGACGGGGAGCTGTTTTTT. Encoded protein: CASTRGDGELFF.

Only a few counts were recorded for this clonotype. CDR3 DNA: TGCGCCAGCAGCCCCCGGACCAACGGCGGGGAGCTGTTTTTT. Translating gives CASSPRTNGGELFF. The V call is TRBV4-1, the J call TRBJ2-2; the D is unclear. The V end was cut by 4 bases, the J end by 7 bases, with 13 bases between. CDR3 size: 14 residues. Germline values: CDR1 MGHRA, CDR2 YSYEKL.

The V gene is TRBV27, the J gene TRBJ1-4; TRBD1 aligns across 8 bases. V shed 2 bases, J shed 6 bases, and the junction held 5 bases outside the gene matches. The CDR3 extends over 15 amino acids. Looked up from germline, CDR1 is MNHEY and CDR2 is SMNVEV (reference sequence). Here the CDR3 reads CASSLQTGGDEKLFF. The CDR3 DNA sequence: TGTGCCAGCAGTTTACAAACAGGGGGGGATGAAAAACTGTTTTTT.

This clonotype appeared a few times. The CDR3 region is CASSLVPGTNTGELFF. The CDR3 coding sequence is TGCGCCAGCAGCTTGGTCCCGGGGACGAACACCGGGGAGCTGTTTTTT. The chain recombines TRBV5-1 with TRBJ2-2, with D possibly TRBD2 on 5 matching bases. The CDR3 sequence is 16 residues long. Germline V lookup: CDR1 SGHRS, CDR2 YFSETQ. Trimming left V 0 bases short and J 0 bases short, with 9 bases between.

CDR3 protein: CSARLAWTGMTEAFF. CDR3 sequence (DNA): TGCAGTGCTAGATTAGCCTGGACAGGGATGACTGAAGCTTTCTTT. The rearrangement links TRBV20-1 to TRBJ1-1, with TRBD1 matching over 8 bases. Germline loops: CDR1 DFQATT, CDR2 SNEGSKA (reference sequence). The CDR3 has 15 amino acids. The J segment lost 5 bases and the V segment lost 2 bases, leaving 10 bases of the junction unmatched.

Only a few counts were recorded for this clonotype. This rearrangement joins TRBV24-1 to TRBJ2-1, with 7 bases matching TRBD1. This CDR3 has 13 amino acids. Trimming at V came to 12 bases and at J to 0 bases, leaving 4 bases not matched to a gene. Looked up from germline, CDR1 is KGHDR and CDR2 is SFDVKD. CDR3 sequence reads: CAVRDSSYNEQFF. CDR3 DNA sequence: TGTGCCGTTCGGGACAGCTCCTACAATGAGCAGTTCTTC.

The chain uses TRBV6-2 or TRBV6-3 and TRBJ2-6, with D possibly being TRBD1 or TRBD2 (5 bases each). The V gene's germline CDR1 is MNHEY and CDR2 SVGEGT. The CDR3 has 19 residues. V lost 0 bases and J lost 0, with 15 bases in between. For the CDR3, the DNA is TGTGCCAGCAGTTACTCGATCGCAGGGAGCATCTCTGGGGCCAACGTCCTGACTTTC. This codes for CASSYSIAGSISGANVLTF.

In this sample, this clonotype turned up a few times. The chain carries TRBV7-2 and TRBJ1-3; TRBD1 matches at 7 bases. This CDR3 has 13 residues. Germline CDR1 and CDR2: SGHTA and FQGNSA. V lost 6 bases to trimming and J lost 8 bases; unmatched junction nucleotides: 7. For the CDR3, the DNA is TGTGCCAGCAGGACACAGGGGTGGGACACCATATATTTT. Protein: CASRTQGWDTIYF.

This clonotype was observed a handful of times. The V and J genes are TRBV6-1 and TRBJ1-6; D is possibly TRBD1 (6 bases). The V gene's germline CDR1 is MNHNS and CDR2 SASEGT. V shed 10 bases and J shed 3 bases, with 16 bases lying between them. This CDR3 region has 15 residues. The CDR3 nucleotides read TGTGCCACCCAAACAGGGAGCATCTATAATTCACCCCTCCACTTT. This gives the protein CATQTGSIYNSPLHF.

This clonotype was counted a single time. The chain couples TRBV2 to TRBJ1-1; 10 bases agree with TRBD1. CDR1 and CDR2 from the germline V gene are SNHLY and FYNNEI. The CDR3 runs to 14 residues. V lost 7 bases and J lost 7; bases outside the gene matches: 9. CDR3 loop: CASISDRGLGEAFF. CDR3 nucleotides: TGTGCCAGCATTAGTGACAGGGGGCTAGGTGAAGCTTTCTTT. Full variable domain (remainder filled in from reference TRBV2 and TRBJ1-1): EPEVTQTPSHQVTQMGQEVILRCVPISNHLYFYWYRQILGQKVEFLVSFYNNEISEKSEIFDDQFSVERPDGSNFTLKIRSTKLEDSAMYFCASISDRGLGEAFFGQGTRLTVV.

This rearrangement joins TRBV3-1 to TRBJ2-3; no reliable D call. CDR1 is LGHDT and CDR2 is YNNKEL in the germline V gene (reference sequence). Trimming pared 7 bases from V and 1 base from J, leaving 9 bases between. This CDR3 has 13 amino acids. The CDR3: CASTLGRTDTQYF. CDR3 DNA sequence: TGTGCCAGCACCCTTGGCCGCACAGATACGCAGTATTTT.

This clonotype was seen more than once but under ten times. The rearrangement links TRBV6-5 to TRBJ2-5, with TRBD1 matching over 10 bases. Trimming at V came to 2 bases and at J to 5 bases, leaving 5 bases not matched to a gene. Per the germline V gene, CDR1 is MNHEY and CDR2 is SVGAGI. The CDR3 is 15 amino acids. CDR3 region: CASSYATGGRETQYF. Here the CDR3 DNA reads TGTGCCAGCAGTTACGCGACAGGGGGCCGGGAGACCCAGTACTTC.

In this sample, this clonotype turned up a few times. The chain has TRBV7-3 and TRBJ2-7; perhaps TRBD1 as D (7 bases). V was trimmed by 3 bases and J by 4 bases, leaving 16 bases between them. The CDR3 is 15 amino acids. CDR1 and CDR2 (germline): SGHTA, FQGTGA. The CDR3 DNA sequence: TGTGCCAGCAGCTTCGACAGGGACTCTGATTACGAGCAGTACTTC. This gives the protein CASSFDRDSDYEQYF.

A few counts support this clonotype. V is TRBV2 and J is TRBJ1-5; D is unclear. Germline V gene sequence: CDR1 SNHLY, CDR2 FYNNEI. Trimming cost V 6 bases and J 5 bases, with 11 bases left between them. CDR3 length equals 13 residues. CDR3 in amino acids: CASRANLDQPQHF. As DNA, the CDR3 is TGTGCCAGCAGGGCTAACTTGGATCAGCCCCAGCATTTT.